Listed below are T cell receptor beta chains from one sample, sequenced in a study of cytomegalovirus exposure and HLA in healthy donors. The data were produced by immunoSEQ multiplex PCR, yet TCRdb's version contains in-frame clones alone and is incomplete. The sample gives under 200,000 clones, around 62% of which show up once; over 2.5% is in the top ten. The sequencing input was PBMCs. Every receptor here comes from a man in his forties in good health and CMV-seronegative. The CDR3 runs from the conserved cysteine through the conserved F or W. A D gene is named only where the DNA matches it firmly. Size tells how often a clone was seen (once, few, many) or the class of an expanded clone, and some rows leave it out.

TRBJ1-1	TRBD1	NA	TRBV5-8	CASSSPYSGTGIPEAFF	TGTGCCAGCAGCTCGCCTTACTCCGGGACAGGGATCCCTGAAGCTTTCTTT
TRBJ1-5	NA	few	TRBV5-4	CASSLDGIMGNQPQHF	TGTGCCAGCAGCTTGGATGGCATAATGGGCAATCAGCCCCAGCATTTT
TRBJ1-1	NA	NA	TRBV7-2	CASSSQGRDTEAFF	TGTGCCAGCAGCTCACAGGGAAGGGACACTGAAGCTTTCTTT
TRBJ1-2	NA	NA	TRBV11-1	CASSASQGNYGYTF	TGTGCCAGCAGCGCCAGTCAGGGTAACTATGGCTACACCTTC
TRBJ2-1	TRBD2	NA	TRBV29-1	CSVRTSGGVNEQFF	TGCAGCGTACGGACTAGCGGGGGGGTGAATGAGCAGTTCTTC
TRBJ2-2	TRBD1	NA	TRBV29-1	CSVGLTGSTGELFF	TGCAGCGTTGGGCTGACAGGGAGCACCGGGGAGCTGTTTTTT
TRBJ1-1	NA	NA	TRBV13	CASSFSGSPEAFF	TGTGCCAGCAGCTTCTCAGGGTCCCCTGAAGCTTTCTTT
TRBJ1-5	NA	NA	TRBV6-5	CASSSRAGINQPQHF	TGTGCCAGCAGTTCCAGGGCGGGGATCAATCAGCCCCAGCATTTT
TRBJ2-1	TRBD2	NA	TRBV6-6	CASSSSLAGGGGAFF	TGTGCCAGCAGTTCGTCCCTAGCGGGAGGCGGAGGCGCGTTCTTC
TRBJ2-1	NA	NA	TRBV7-3	CASSLTLENEQFF	TGTGCCAGCAGCTTAACGTTAGAGAATGAGCAGTTCTTC
TRBJ1-2	NA	once	TRBV5-1	CASREGGDGYTF	TGCGCCAGCAGGGAGGGGGGGGACGGCTACACCTTC
TRBJ1-2	NA	once	TRBV6-5	CASRLTGTNYGYTF	TGTGCCAGCAGGTTGACGGGGACTAACTATGGCTACACCTTC
TRBJ2-3	TRBD2	NA	TRBV4-1	CASGGGDTQYF	TGCGCCAGTGGGGGGGGAGATACGCAGTATTTT
TRBJ2-7	NA	NA	TRBV27	CASSQSRGGPYEQYF	TGTGCCAGCAGTCAAAGTAGGGGAGGTCCCTACGAGCAGTACTTC
TRBJ2-7	NA	once	TRBV7-2	CASSLSLPYEQYF	TGTGCCAGCAGCTTATCACTGCCCTACGAGCAGTACTTC
TRBJ1-5	TRBD1	NA	TRBV29-1	CSAVTGSQPQHF	TGCAGCGCCGTGACAGGGAGTCAGCCCCAGCATTTT
TRBJ2-3	TRBD1	NA	TRBV7-9	CASSNGQVTDTQYF	TGTGCCAGCAGTAACGGACAGGTCACAGATACGCAGTATTTT
TRBJ1-2	NA	NA	TRBV28	CASSKHTQGNDYGYTF	TGTGCCAGCAGTAAACACACCCAGGGAAACGACTATGGCTACACCTTC
TRBJ2-7	TRBD2	NA	TRBV7-2	CASSWGLAGEQYF	TGTGCCAGCAGCTGGGGACTAGCGGGCGAGCAGTACTTC
TRBJ2-7	NA	NA	TRBV10-3	CAISGVVRPYEQYF	TGTGCCATCAGTGGAGTGGTCAGGCCCTACGAGCAGTACTTC
TRBJ2-2	TRBD2	once	TRBV7-3	CASSTGLAGVGELFF	TGTGCCAGCAGCACGGGACTAGCGGGAGTGGGGGAGCTGTTTTTT
TRBJ2-6	NA	NA	TRBV9	CASSRSGAGANVLTF	TGTGCCAGCAGCCGCTCAGGGGCCGGGGCCAACGTCCTGACTTTC
TRBJ2-7	NA	NA	TRBV7-9	CSSSSTGSYEQYF	TGTTCCAGCAGCTCAACCGGCTCCTACGAGCAGTACTTC
TRBJ2-1	TRBD2	NA	TRBV10-2	CASTQRTSGYNEQFF	TGCGCCAGCACCCAAAGGACTAGCGGATACAATGAGCAGTTCTTC
TRBJ2-3	NA	NA	TRBV9	CASSKEGGGVSTDTQYF	TGTGCCAGCAGCAAAGAGGGAGGCGGGGTATCCACAGATACGCAGTATTTT
TRBJ2-7	TRBD1	once	TRBV29-1	CSVGQGAGEQYF	TGCAGCGTGGGACAGGGGGCGGGAGAGCAGTACTTC
TRBJ2-5	TRBD2	NA	TRBV10-3	CAISEGLAGVETQYF	TGTGCCATCAGTGAAGGACTAGCGGGAGTAGAGACCCAGTACTTC
TRBJ1-4	TRBD1	NA	TRBV27	CASSSSDRLTTNEKLFF	TGTGCCAGCAGTTCCTCGGACAGGCTTACAACTAATGAAAAACTGTTTTTT
TRBJ1-5	TRBD1	NA	TRBV15	CATRNAGTGHQPQHF	TGTGCCACCAGAAACGCCGGGACAGGGCATCAGCCCCAGCATTTT
TRBJ2-2	NA	NA	TRBV7-9	CASRFRNTGELFF	TGTGCCAGCAGGTTCCGGAACACCGGGGAGCTGTTTTTT
TRBJ1-6	TRBD1	few	TRBV7-9	CASSLTDRVINSPLHF	TGTGCCAGCAGCTTAACGGACAGGGTAATTAATTCACCCCTCCACTTT
TRBJ1-4	TRBD1	NA	TRBV2	CASSSGQGGKLFF	TGTGCCAGCAGCTCGGGACAGGGAGGAAAACTGTTTTTT
TRBJ2-5	NA	few	TRBV5-4	CASSFGSGLGETQYF	TGTGCCAGCAGCTTTGGGTCGGGGTTGGGCGAGACCCAGTACTTC
TRBJ2-2	TRBD1	NA	TRBV5-1	CASSLGQGDGTGELFF	TGCGCCAGCAGCCTGGGACAGGGAGACGGCACCGGGGAGCTGTTTTTT
TRBJ1-1	NA	few	TRBV29-1	CSVEDIGITEAFF	TGCAGCGTTGAAGATATCGGGATTACTGAAGCTTTCTTT
TRBJ2-2	NA	NA	TRBV29-1	CSVDDSIANTGELFF	TGCAGCGTTGATGACAGCATCGCGAACACCGGGGAGCTGTTTTTT
TRBJ2-3	TRBD1	NA	TRBV28	CASSTPGQGTDTQYF	TGTGCCAGCAGTACACCGGGACAGGGAACAGATACGCAGTATTTT
TRBJ2-2	TRBD1	NA	TRBV11-2	CASTTGGSFRELFF	TGTGCCAGCACCACAGGGGGGTCCTTCAGGGAGCTGTTTTTT
TRBJ1-5	NA	NA	TRBV7-9	CASSLRQANQPQHF	TGTGCCAGCAGCCTACGACAGGCCAATCAGCCCCAGCATTTT
TRBJ1-2	TRBD1	once	TRBV30	CAWSSTGTGAGYTF	TGTGCCTGGAGTTCGACCGGGACAGGGGCAGGCTACACCTTC
TRBJ2-7	TRBD1	NA	TRBV10-3	CAISRQGDYEQYF	TGTGCCATCAGTAGACAGGGGGATTACGAGCAGTACTTC
TRBJ2-7	TRBD1	NA	TRBV5-1	CASSRQGPSYEQYF	TGCGCCAGCTCACGACAGGGACCCTCCTACGAGCAGTACTTC
TRBJ1-3	NA	NA	TRBV6-1	CASSAKQGSRSGNTIYF	TGTGCCAGCAGTGCTAAACAGGGAAGTAGGTCTGGAAACACCATATATTTT
TRBJ2-7	TRBD1	NA	TRBV7-9	CASSLESWTGHHEQYF	TGTGCCAGCAGCTTAGAGTCTTGGACAGGGCACCACGAGCAGTACTTC
TRBJ2-7	NA	NA	TRBV18	CASSRSSEQYGQYF	TGTGCCAGCTCACGATCTTCGGAACAGTACGGGCAGTACTTC
TRBJ2-7	TRBD1	few	TRBV4-1	CASSPVGQGTYEQYF	TGCGCCAGCAGCCCAGTGGGACAGGGTACATACGAGCAGTACTTC
TRBJ1-1	NA	few	TRBV25-1	CASSEFRGGRTEAFF	TGTGCCAGCAGTGAATTTCGGGGAGGAAGGACTGAAGCTTTCTTT
TRBJ2-7	NA	NA	TRBV10-3	CAISERGRQYEQYF	TGTGCCATCAGTGAACGTGGGAGGCAATACGAGCAGTACTTC